The clone carrying this T cell receptor (beta chain) was recorded a few times. Per the authors' pipeline: The authors estimated nucleated cell counts from reference gene primer amplification. Clones were read by immunoSEQ multiplex PCR, and TCRdb kept only the in-frame ones, dropping some. The V and J calls and the clone size are those of that table, but D and trimming were determined from the DNA. The table has approximately 210,000 clones, more than 75% seen once; the top ten hold under 2.5%. This entry comes from a study of blood T cell repertoires in COVID-19. For the study at large: Samples came from the United States, Italy and Spain, spanning acute and convalescent COVID-19. The analysed material was cDNA or gDNA that came from T cells, B-cell-depleted T cells, or PBMCs.

The clonotype originates from a man between 40 and 49 years old with active or convalescent COVID-19. The sequencing sample was made of peripheral blood.

CDR3 amino acids: CASSIRGGNTEAFF. The DNA for the CDR3 is TGCGCCAGCAGCATAAGAGGGGGGAACACTGAAGCTTTCTTT. V gene TRBV5-1 combines with J gene TRBJ1-1; D is perhaps TRBD1 (6 bases). Per germline, CDR1 SGHRS and CDR2 YFSETQ. The CDR3 is 14 amino acids. Trimming stripped 4 bases from V and 1 base from J, with 11 bases between.